This paragraph reports one T cell receptor (beta chain). Its antigen remains unidentified. Preparation of the TCRbeta library involved a method that used unique molecular identifiers. TCRdb itself ran the PCR reads through MiXCR, one entry per CDR3 protein. The sample lists approximately 500,000 distinct CDR3 sequences, 27% occurring once. The record originates from a study of T-cell reconstitution after alpha-beta-depleted transplantation in children. Study outcomes and limitations: Recipient T cells and thymic progenitors that survived were the source of the high TCRbeta diversity seen at day 60 in some patients. It was newly produced T cells that mostly accounted for T-cell counts and diversity one year after transplant.

This CDR3 has 14 residues. Germline CDR1 and CDR2: MNHEY and SVGAGI. V lost 5 bases to trimming and J lost 9 bases; unmatched junction nucleotides: 8. V gene TRBV6-5 combines with J gene TRBJ2-7; 12 positions match TRBD1. Sequences were derived from PBMCs, sampled before TCRalphabeta/CD19-depleted stem cell transplant. The sequence derives from a boy younger than two with Wiskott-Aldrich syndrome, due to receive a stem cell transplant. The CDR3 sequence: CASSLLGTGGAQYF. The CDR3 DNA reads as TGTGCCAGCAGTCTCCTCGGGACAGGGGGCGCGCAGTACTTC.